The T cell receptor (beta chain) under discussion was sequenced for a study of shared clonotypes between healthy human individuals. Naive CD8 populations comprised CD45RO-negative cells positively selected for CCR7, excluding terminally differentiated effector memory CD45RA+ cells. Every donor was a Caucasian adult from Nashville, Tennessee. TCRdb's copy holds only in-frame clones and misses some; the assay was immunoSEQ multiplex PCR. This sample has some 2,000,000 clones, with roughly 95% found just once. The germline gives CDR1 SGHAT, CDR2 FQDESV (reference sequence). The V and J ends lost 3 bases and 3 bases respectively, with 12 bases between them. The CDR3 has 14 amino acids.

Sample: naive CD8+ T cells sorted from blood. The TCR sequence derives from a man between 18 and 35 years old in good health. The rearrangement joins TRBV11-1 to TRBJ2-7; D possibly corresponds to TRBD1 (5 bases). This CDR3 is CASSFLGTGYEQYF. The CDR3 DNA reads TGTGCCAGCAGCTTTTTGGGTACAGGCTACGAGCAGTACTTC.